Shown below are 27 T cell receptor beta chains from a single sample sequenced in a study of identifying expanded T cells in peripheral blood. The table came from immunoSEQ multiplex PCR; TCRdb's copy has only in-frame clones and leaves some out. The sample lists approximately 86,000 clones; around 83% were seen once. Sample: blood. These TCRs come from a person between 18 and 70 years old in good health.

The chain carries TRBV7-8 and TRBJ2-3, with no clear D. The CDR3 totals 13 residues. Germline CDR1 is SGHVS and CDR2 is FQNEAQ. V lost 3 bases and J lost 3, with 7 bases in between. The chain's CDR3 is CASSLRQTDTQYF. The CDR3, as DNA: TGTGCCAGCAGCTTGAGGCAGACAGATACGCAGTATTTT.

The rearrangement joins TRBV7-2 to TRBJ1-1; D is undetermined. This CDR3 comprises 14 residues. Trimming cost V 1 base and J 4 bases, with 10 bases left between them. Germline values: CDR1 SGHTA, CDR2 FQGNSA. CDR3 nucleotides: TGTGCCAGCAGCTTAGAGGTGGATTTCACTGAAGCTTTCTTT. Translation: CASSLEVDFTEAFF.

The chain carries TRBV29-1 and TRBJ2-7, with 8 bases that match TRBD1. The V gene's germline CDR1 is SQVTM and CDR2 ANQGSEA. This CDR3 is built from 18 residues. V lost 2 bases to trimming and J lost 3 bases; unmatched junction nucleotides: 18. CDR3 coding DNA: TGCAGCGTTGAAATATCGGACAGGGTGACGTTTCCCCACTACGAGCAGTACTTC. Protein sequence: CSVEISDRVTFPHYEQYF.

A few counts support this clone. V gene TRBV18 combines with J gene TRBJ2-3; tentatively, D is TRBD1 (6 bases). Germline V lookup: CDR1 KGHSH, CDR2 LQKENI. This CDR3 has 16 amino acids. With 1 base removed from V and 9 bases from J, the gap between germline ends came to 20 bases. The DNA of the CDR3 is TGTGCCAGCTCACCACGGGCAGGGGCCCCAACAGGAACGCAGTATTTT. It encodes CASSPRAGAPTGTQYF.

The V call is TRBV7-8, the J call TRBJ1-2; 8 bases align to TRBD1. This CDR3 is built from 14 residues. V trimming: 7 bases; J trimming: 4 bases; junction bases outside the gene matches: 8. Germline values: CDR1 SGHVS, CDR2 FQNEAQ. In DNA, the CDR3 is TGTGCCAGCACCCAGGGGGCAGAGGTCTATGGCTACACCTTC. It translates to CASTQGAEVYGYTF.

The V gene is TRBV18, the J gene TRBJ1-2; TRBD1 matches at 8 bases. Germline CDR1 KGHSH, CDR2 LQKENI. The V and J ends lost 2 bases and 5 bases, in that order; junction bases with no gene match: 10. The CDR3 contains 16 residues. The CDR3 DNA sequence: TGTGCCAGCTCACCATCATCCCAGGGGGCACTTTATGGCTACACCTTC. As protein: CASSPSSQGALYGYTF.

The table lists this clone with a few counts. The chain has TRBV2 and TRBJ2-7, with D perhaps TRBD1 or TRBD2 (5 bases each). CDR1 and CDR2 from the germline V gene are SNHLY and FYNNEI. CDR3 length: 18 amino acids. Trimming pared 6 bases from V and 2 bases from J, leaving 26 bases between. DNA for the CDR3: TGTGCCAGCAGCCCCGGGGCAGGCAAAGGTTACGGAACCTACGAGCAGTACTTC. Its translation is CASSPGAGKGYGTYEQYF.

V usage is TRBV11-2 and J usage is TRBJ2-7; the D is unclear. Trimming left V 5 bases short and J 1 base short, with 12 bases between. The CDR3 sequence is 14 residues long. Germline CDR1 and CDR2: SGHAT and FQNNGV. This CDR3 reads CASSPTLESYEQYF. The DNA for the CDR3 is TGTGCCAGCAGCCCAACCCTGGAGTCCTACGAGCAGTACTTC.

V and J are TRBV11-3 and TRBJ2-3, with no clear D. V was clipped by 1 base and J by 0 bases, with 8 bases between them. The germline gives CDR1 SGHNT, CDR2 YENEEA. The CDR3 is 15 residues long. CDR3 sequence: CASSLGGSSTDTQYF. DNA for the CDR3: TGTGCCAGCAGCTTAGGGGGATCCAGCACAGATACGCAGTATTTT. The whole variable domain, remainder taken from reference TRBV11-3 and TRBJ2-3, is EAGVVQSPRYKIIEKKQPVAFWCNPISGHNTLYWYLQNLGQGPELLIRYENEEAVDDSQLPKDRFSAERLKGVDSTLKIQPAELGDSAVYLCASSLGGSSTDTQYFGPGTRLTVL.

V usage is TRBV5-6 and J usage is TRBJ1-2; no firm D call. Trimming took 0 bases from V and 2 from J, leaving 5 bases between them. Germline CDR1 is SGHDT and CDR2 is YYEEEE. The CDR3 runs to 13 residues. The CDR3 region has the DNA TGTGCCAGCAGCTTGGGTCCGAACTATGGCTACACCTTC. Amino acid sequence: CASSLGPNYGYTF.

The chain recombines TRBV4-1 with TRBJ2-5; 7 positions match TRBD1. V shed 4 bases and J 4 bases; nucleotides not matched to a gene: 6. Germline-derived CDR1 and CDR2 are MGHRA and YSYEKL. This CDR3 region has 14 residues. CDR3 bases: TGCGCCAGCAGCCCAGGGGGAAGTAGAGAGACCCAGTACTTC. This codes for CASSPGGSRETQYF.

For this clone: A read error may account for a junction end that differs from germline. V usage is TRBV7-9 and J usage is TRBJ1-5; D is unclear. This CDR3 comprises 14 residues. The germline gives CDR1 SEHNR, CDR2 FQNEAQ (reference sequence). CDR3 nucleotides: TGCGCCAGCAGCCAAGAAAGGTGGAATCAGCCCCAGCATTTT. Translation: CASSQERWNQPQHF.

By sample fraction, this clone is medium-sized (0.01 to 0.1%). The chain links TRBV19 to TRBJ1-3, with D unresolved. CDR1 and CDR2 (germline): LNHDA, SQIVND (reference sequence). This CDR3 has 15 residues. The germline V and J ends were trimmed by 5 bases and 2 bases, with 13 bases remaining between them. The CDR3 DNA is TGTGCCAGTAGTTCCGGAAGGGTGGCTGGAAACACCATATATTTT. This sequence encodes CASSSGRVAGNTIYF.

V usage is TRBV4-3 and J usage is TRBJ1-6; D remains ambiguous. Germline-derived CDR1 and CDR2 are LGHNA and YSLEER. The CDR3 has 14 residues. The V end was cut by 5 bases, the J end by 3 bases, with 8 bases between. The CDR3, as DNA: TGCGCCAGCAGCAACCTCCTCTATAATTCACCCCTCCACTTT. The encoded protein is CASSNLLYNSPLHF.

The CDR3 spells CASPPPGGAGEQYF. For the CDR3, the DNA is TGTGCCAGTCCTCCCCCGGGGGGGGCTGGCGAGCAGTACTTC. The chain couples TRBV2 to TRBJ2-7, with 8 bases fitting TRBD2. CDR1 is SNHLY, CDR2 FYNNEI, per germline. This CDR3 is built from 14 residues. J gave up 6 bases and V 9 bases, and 13 bases lay outside the gene matches.

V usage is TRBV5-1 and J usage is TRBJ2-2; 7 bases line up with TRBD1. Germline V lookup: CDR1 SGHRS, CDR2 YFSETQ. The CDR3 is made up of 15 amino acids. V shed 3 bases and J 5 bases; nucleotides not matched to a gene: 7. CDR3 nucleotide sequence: TGCGCCAGCAGCTACCGGGACAGTAGGACCGGGGAGCTGTTTTTT. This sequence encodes CASSYRDSRTGELFF.

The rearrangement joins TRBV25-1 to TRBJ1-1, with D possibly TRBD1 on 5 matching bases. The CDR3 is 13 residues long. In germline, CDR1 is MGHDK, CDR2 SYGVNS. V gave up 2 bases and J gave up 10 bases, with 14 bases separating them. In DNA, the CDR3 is TGTGCCAGCAGTGAACGGGGCCGATGGGGAGCTTTCTTT. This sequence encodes CASSERGRWGAFF.

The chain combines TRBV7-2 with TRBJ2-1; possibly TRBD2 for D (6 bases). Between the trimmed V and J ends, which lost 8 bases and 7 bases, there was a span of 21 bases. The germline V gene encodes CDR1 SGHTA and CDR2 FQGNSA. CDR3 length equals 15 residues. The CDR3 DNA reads TGTGCCAGCTCCCAACGAAGGCAGACTAGAAATGAGCAGTTCTTC. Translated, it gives CASSQRRQTRNEQFF.

The CDR3, as DNA: TGTGCCTGGGGGTTTTCGGGAACTGAAGCTTTCTTT. It specifies CAWGFSGTEAFF. This chain joins TRBV30 and TRBJ1-1; D remains unclear. This CDR3 region has 12 residues. V was clipped by 5 bases and J by 5 bases, with 12 bases between them. Per germline, CDR1 GTSNPN and CDR2 SVGIG (reference sequence).

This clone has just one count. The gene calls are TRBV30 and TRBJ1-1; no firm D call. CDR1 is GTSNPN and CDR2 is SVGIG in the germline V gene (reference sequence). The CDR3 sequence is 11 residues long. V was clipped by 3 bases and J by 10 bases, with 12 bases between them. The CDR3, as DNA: TGTGCCTGGAGACACTCGATGCGAGCTTTCTTT. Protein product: CAWRHSMRAFF.

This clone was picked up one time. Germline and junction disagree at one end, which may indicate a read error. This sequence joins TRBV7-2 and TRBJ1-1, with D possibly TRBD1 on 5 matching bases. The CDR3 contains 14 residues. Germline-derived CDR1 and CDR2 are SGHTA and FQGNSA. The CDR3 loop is CASSLGRVNTEAFF. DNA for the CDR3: TGTGCTAGCAGCTTAGGCAGGGTGAACACTGAAGCTTTCTTT.

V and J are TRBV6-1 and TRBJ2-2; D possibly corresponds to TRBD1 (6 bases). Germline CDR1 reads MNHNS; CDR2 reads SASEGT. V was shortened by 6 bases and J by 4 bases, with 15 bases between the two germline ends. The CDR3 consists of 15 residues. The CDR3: CASSPLQGRTGELFF. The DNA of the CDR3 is TGTGCCAGCAGCCCACTACAGGGTCGCACCGGGGAGCTGTTTTTT.

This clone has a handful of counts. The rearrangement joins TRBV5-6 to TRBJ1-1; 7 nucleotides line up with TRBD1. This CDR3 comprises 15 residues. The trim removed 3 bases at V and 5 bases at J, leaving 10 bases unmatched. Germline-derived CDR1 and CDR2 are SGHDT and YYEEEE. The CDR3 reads CASSSLTGMVTEAFF. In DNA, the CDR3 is TGTGCCAGCAGCTCGCTGACAGGGATGGTGACTGAAGCTTTCTTT.

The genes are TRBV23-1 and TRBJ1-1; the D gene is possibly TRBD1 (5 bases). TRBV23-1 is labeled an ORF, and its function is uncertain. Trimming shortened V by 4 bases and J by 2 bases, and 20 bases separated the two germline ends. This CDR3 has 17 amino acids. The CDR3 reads CASSPTQIGTGNTEAFF. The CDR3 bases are TGCGCCAGCAGTCCCACTCAAATCGGGACGGGAAACACTGAAGCTTTCTTT.

In DNA form, the CDR3 reads TGTGCCAGCAGTCCGTCCCGGGACAGGGTTAGGTTAGATACGCAGTATTTT. Translating gives CASSPSRDRVRLDTQYF. The V call is TRBV27, the J call TRBJ2-3, with 9 bases identical to TRBD1. Germline CDR1 MNHEY, CDR2 SMNVEV (reference sequence). CDR3 length: 17 residues. V lost 5 bases, J lost 5 bases, and 14 bases stayed unmatched.

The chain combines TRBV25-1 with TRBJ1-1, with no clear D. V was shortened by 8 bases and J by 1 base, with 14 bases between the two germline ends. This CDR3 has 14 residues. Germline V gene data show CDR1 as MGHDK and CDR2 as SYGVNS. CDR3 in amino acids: CASGSRHPNTEAFF. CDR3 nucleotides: TGTGCCAGCGGCAGCCGGCACCCGAACACTGAAGCTTTCTTT. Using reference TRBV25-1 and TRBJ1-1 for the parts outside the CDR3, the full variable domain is EADIYQTPRYLVIGTGKKITLECSQTMGHDKMYWYQQDPGMELHLIHYSYGVNSTEKGDLSSESTVSRIRTEHFPLTLESARPSHTSQYLCASGSRHPNTEAFFGQGTRLTVV.

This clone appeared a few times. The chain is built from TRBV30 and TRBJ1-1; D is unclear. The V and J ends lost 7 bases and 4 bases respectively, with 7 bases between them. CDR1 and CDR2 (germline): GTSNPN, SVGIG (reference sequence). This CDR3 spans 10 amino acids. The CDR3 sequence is CASATTEAFF. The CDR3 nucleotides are TGTGCCTCGGCCACCACTGAAGCTTTCTTT. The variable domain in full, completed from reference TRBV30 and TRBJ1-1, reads SQTIHQWPATLVQPVGSPLSLECTVEGTSNPNLYWYRQAAGRGLQLLFYSVGIGQISSEVPQNLSASRPQDRQFILSSKKLLLSDSGFYLCASATTEAFFGQGTRLTVV.